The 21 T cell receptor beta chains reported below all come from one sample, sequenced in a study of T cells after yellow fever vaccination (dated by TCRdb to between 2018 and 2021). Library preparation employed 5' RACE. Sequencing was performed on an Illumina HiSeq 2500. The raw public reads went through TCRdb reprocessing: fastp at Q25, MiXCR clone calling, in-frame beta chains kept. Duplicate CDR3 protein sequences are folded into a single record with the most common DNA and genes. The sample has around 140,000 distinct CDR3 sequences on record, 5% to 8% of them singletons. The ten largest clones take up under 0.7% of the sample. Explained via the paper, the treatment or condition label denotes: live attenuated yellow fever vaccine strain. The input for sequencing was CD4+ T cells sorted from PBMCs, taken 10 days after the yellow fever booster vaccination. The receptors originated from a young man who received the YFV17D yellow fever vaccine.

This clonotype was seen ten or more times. CDR3 sequence reads: CASSQGPLSSYEQYF. CDR3 bases: TGTGCCAGCAGCCAGGGACCATTGAGCTCCTACGAGCAGTACTTC. The chain is built from TRBV28 and TRBJ2-7, with D tentatively TRBD1 or TRBD2 (5 bases each). V was clipped by 6 bases and J by 0 bases, with 15 bases between them. The CDR3 has 15 residues. In germline, CDR1 is MDHEN, CDR2 SYDVKM.

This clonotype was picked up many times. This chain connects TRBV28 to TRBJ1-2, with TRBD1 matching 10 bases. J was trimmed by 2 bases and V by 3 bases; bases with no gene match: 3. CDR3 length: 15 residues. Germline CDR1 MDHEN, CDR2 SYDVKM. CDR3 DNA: TGTGCCAGCAGTTTGGGGGGACAGGGGAACTATGGCTACACCTTC. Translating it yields CASSLGGQGNYGYTF.

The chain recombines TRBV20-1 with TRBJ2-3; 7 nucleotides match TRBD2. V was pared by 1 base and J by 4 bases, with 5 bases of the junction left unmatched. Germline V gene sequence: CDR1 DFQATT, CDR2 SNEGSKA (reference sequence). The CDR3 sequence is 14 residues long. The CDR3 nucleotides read TGCAGTGCTAGAGCGGCGGGAGCGCCAGATACGCAGTATTTT. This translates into CSARAAGAPDTQYF.

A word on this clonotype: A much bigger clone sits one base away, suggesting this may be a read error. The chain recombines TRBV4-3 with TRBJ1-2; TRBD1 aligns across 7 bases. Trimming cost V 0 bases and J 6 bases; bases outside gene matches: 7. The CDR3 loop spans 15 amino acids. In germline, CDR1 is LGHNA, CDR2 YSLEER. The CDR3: CASSQEDRAFNGYTF. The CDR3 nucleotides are TGCGCCAGCAGCCAAGAAGACAGGGCGTTCAATGGCTACACCTTC.

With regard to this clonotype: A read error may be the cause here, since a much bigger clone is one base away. CDR3 bases: TGTGCCAGCAGCTTAGTCTACTCTCGAAACACCATATATTTT. Amino acids: CASSLVYSRNTIYF. This rearrangement joins TRBV7-2 to TRBJ1-3; D unresolved. Germline CDR1 reads SGHTA; CDR2 reads FQGNSA. This CDR3 region has 14 residues.

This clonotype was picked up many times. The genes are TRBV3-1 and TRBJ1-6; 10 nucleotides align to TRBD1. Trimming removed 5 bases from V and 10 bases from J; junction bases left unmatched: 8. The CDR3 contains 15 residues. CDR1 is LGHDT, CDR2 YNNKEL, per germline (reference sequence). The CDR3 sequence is CASSTGTGENSPLHF. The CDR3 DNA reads TGTGCCAGCAGCACCGGGACAGGGGAGAACTCACCCCTCCACTTT. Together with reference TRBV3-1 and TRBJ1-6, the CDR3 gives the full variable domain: DTAVSQTPKYLVTQMGNDKSIKCEQNLGHDTMYWYKQDSKKFLKIMFSYNNKELIINETVPNRFSPKSPDKAHLNLHINSLELGDSAVYFCASSTGTGENSPLHFGNGTRLTVT.

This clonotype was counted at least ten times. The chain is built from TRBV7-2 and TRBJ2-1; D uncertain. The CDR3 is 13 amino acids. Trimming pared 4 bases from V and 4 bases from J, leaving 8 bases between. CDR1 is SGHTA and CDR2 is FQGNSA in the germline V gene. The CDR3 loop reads CASSSGHYNEQFF. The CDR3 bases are TGTGCCAGCAGCTCCGGCCATTACAATGAGCAGTTCTTC.

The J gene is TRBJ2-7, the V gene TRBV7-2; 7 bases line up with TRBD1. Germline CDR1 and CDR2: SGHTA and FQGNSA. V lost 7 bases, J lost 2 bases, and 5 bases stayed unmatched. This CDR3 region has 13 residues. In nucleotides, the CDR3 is TGTGCCAGCACGGGACAGCCAGCCTACGAGCAGTACTTC. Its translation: CASTGQPAYEQYF.

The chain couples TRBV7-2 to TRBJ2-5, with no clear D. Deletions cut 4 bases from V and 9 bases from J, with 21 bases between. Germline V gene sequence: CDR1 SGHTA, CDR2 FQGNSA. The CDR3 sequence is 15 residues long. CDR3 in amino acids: CASSSLNPGKQAQYF. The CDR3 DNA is TGTGCCAGCAGCTCCCTCAACCCCGGAAAGCAGGCCCAGTACTTC.

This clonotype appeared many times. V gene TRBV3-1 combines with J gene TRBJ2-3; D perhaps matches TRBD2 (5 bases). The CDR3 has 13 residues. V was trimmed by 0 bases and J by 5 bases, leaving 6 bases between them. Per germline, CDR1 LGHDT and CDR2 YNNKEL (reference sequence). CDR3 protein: CASSQDRGDTQYF. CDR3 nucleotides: TGTGCCAGCAGCCAAGATCGGGGAGATACGCAGTATTTT.

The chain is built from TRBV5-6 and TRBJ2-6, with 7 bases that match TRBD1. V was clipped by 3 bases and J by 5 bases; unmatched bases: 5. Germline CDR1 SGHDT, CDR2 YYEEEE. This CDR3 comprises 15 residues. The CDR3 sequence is CASSYRQGWANVLTF. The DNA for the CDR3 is TGTGCCAGCAGCTACCGACAGGGTTGGGCCAACGTCCTGACTTTC.

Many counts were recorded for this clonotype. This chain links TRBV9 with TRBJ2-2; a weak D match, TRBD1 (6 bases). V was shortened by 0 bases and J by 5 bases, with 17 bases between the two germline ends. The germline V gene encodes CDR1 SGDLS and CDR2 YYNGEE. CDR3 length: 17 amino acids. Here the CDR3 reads CASSVGGTGTTTGELFF. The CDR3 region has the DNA TGTGCCAGCAGCGTAGGTGGCACCGGGACAACGACCGGGGAGCTGTTTTTT.

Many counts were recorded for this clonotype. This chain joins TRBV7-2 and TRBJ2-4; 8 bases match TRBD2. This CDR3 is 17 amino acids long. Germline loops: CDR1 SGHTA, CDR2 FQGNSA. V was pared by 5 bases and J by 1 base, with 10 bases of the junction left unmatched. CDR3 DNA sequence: TGTGCCAGCAGCCCCCTCCCGGGACTAGAGGCCAAAAACATTCAGTACTTC. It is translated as CASSPLPGLEAKNIQYF.

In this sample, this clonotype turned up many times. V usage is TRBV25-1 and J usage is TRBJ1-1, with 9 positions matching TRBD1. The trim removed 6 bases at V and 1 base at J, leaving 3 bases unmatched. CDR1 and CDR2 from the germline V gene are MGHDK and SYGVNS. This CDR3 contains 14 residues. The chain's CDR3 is CASRQGAGNTEAFF. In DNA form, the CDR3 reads TGTGCCAGCAGACAGGGGGCCGGGAACACTGAAGCTTTCTTT.

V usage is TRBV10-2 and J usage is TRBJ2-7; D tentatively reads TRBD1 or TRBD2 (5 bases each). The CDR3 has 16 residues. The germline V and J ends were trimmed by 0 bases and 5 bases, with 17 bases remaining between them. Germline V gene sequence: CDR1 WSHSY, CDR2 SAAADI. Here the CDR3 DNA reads TGCGCCAGCAGTGAGTCGAGGGACGCACAGCCCCACGAGCAGTACTTC. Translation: CASSESRDAQPHEQYF.

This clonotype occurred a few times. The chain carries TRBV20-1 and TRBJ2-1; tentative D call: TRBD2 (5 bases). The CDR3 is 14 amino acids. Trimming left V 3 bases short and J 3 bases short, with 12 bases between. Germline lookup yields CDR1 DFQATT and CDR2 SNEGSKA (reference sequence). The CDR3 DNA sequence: TGCAGTGCTAGTGGGCGGGTTTTCTACAATGAGCAGTTCTTC. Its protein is CSASGRVFYNEQFF.

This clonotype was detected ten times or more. DNA of the CDR3: TGTGCCAGCTCACGGGGGATCTACGAGCAGTACTTC. It yields the protein CASSRGIYEQYF. The V gene is TRBV18, the J gene TRBJ2-7, with D perhaps given as TRBD1 or TRBD2 (5 bases each). CDR1 and CDR2 (germline): KGHSH, LQKENI. V lost 4 bases, J lost 3 bases, and 7 bases lay in between. There are 12 residues in the CDR3.

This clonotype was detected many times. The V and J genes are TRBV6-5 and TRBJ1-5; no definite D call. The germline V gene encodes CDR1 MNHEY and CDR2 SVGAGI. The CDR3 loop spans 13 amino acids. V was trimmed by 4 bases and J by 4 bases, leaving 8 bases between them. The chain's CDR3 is CASSFTRNQPQHF. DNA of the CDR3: TGTGCCAGCAGTTTCACACGTAATCAGCCCCAGCATTTT.

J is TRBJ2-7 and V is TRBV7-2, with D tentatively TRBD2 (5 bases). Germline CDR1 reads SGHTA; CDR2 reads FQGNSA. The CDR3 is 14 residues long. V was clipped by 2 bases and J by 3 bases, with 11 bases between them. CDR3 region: CASSLRTRSYEQYF. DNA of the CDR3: TGTGCCAGCAGCTTACGTACTAGAAGCTACGAGCAGTACTTC. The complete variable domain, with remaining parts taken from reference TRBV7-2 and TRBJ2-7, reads GAGVSQSPSNKVTEKGKDVELRCDPISGHTALYWYRQSLGQGLEFLIYFQGNSAPDKSGLPSDRFSAERTGGSVSTLTIQRTQQEDSAVYLCASSLRTRSYEQYFGPGTRLTVT.

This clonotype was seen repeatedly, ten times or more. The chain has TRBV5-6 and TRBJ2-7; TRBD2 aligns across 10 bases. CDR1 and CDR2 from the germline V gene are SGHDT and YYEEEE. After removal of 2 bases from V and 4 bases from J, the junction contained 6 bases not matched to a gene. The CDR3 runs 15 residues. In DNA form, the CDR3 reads TGTGCCAGCAGCTTCAGGACTAGCGGACTATACGAGCAGTACTTC. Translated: CASSFRTSGLYEQYF.

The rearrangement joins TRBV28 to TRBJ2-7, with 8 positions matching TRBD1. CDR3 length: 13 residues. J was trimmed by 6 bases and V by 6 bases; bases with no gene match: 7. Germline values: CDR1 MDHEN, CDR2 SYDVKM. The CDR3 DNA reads TGTGCCAGCAGACCGGACAGGGTTGGCGAGCAGTACTTC. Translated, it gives CASRPDRVGEQYF.